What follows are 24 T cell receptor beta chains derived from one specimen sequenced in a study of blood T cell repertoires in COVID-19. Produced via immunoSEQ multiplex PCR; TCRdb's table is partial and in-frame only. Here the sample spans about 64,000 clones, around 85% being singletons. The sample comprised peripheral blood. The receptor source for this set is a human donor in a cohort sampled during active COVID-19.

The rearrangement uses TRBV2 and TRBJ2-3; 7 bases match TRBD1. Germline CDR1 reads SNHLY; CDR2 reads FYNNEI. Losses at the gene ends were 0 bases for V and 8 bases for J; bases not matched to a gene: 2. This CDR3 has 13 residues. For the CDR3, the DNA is TGTGCCAGCAGTGAAGCGGGACAGCTTACGCAGTATTTT. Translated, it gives CASSEAGQLTQYF. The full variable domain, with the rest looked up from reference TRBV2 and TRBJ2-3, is EPEVTQTPSHQVTQMGQEVILRCVPISNHLYFYWYRQILGQKVEFLVSFYNNEISEKSEIFDDQFSVERPDGSNFTLKIRSTKLEDSAMYFCASSEAGQLTQYFGPGTRLTVL.

Here the CDR3 reads CATSGGPRAGEETQYF. The CDR3 DNA sequence: TGTGCCACCAGTGGTGGCCCCAGGGCAGGAGAAGAGACCCAGTACTTC. The chain joins TRBV24-1 to TRBJ2-5, with D maybe TRBD1 (5 bases). V shed 5 bases and J shed 3 bases, with 18 bases lying between them. The CDR3 is made up of 16 amino acids. The germline gives CDR1 KGHDR, CDR2 SFDVKD.

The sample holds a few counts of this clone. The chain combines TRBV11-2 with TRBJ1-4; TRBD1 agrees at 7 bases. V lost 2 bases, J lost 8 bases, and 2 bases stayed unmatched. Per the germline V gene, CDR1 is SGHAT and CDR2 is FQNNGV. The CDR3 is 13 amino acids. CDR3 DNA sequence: TGTGCCAGCAGCTTATGGGGACAGGAAAAACTGTTTTTT. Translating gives CASSLWGQEKLFF.

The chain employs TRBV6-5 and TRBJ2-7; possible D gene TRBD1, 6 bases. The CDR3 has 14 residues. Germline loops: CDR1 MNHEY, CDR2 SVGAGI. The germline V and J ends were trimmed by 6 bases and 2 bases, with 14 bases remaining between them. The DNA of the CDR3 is TGTGCCAGCAGGTGGGGGCAGGGGACCTACGAGCAGTACTTC. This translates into CASRWGQGTYEQYF.

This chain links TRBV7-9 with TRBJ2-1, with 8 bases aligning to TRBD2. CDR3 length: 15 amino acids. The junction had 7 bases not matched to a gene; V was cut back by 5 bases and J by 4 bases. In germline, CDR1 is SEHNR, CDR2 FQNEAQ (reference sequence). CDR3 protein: CASSQRLARYNEQFF. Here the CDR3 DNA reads TGTGCCAGCAGCCAAAGACTAGCGAGGTACAATGAGCAGTTCTTC.

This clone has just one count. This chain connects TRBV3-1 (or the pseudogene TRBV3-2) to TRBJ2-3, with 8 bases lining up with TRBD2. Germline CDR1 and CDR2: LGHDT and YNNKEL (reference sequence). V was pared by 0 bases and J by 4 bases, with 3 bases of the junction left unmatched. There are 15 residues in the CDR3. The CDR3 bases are TGTGCCAGCAGCCAAGATAAGCGGGAGCCAGATACGCAGTATTTT. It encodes CASSQDKREPDTQYF.

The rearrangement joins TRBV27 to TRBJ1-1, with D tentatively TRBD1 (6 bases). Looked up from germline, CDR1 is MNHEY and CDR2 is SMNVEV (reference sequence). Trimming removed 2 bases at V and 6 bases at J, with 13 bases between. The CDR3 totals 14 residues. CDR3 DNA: TGTGCCAGCAGTTTACGAACACAGGGATCTGAAGCTTTCTTT. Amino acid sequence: CASSLRTQGSEAFF.

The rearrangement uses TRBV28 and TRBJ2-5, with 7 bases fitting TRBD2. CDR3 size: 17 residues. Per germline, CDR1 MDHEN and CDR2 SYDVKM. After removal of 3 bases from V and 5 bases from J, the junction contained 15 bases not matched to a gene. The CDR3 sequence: CASSLISQRTSAETQYF. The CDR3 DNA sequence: TGTGCCAGCAGTTTGATCTCCCAGCGGACTAGTGCCGAGACCCAGTACTTC.

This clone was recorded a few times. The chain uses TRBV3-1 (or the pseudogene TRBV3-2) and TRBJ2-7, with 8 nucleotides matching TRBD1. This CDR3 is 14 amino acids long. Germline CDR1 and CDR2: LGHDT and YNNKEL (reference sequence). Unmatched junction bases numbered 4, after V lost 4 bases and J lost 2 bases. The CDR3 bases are TGTGCCAGCAGCCCGGACAGGGCCCCCTACGAGCAGTACTTC. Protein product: CASSPDRAPYEQYF.

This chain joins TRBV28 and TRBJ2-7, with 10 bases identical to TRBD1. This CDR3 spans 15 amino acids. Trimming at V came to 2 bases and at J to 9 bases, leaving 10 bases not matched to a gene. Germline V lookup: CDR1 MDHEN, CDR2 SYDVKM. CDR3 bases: TGTGCCAGCAGTTTAATCGGGACAGGGGTGGTGTGGCAGTACTTC. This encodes CASSLIGTGVVWQYF. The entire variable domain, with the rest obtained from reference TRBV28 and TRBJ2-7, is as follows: DVKVTQSSRYLVKRTGEKVFLECVQDMDHENMFWYRQDPGLGLRLIYFSYDVKMKEKGDIPEGYSVSREKKERFSLILESASTNQTSMYLCASSLIGTGVVWQYFGPGTRLTVT.

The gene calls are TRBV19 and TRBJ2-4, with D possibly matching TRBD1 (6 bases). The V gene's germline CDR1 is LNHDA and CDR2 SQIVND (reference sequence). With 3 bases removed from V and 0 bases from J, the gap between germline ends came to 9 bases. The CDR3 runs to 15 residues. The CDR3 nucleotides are TGTGCCAGTAGTATCGACAGGCTAGCCAAAAACATTCAGTACTTC. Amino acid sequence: CASSIDRLAKNIQYF.

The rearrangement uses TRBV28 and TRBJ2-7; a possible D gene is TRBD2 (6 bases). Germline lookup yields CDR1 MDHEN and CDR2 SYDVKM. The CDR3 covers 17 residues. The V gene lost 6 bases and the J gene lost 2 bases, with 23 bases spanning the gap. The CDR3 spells CASREGRLRGSAYEQYF. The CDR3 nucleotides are TGTGCCAGCAGGGAGGGCAGGCTTAGGGGATCGGCCTACGAGCAGTACTTC.

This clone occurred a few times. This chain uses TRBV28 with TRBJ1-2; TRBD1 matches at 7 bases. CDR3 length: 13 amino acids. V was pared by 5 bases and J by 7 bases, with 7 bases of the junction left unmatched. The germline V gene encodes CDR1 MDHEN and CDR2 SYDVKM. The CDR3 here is CASSVQGGTGYTF. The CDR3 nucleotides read TGTGCCAGCAGTGTCCAGGGGGGTACTGGCTACACCTTC.

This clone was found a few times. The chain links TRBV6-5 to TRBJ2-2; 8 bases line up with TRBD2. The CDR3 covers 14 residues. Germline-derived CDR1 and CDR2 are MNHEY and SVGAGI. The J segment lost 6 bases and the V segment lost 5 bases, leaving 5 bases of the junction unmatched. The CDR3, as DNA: TGTGCCAGCAGTCCCGGGAGGGCCCCCGGGGAGCTGTTTTTT. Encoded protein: CASSPGRAPGELFF.

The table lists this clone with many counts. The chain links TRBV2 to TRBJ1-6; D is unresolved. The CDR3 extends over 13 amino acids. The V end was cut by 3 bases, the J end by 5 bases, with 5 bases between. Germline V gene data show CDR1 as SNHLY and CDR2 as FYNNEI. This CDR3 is CASSDLDNSPLHF. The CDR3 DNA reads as TGTGCCAGCAGTGATCTCGATAATTCACCCCTCCACTTT.

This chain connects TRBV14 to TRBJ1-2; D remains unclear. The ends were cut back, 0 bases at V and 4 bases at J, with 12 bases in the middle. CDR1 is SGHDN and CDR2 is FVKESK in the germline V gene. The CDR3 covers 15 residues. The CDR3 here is CASSQDSAAFYGYTF. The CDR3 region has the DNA TGTGCCAGCAGCCAAGATTCGGCGGCCTTCTATGGCTACACCTTC. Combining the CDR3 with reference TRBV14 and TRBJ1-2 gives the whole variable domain EAGVTQFPSHSVIEKGQTVTLRCDPISGHDNLYWYRRVMGKEIKFLLHFVKESKQDESGMPNNRFLAERTGGTYSTLKVQPAELEDSGVYFCASSQDSAAFYGYTFGSGTRLTVV.

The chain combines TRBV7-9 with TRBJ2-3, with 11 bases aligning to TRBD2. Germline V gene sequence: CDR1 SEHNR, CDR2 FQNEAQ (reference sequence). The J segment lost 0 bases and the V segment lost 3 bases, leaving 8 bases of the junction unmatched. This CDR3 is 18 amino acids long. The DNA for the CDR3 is TGTGCCAGCAGCTTGAGGTCAACTAGCGGGGGTAGCACAGATACGCAGTATTTT. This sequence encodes CASSLRSTSGGSTDTQYF.

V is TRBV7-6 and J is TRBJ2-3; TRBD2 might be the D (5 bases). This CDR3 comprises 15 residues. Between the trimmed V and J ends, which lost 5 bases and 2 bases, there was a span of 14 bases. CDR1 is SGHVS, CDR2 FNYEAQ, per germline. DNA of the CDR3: TGTGCCAGCAGCGGCCAGGCGACTACCACAGATACGCAGTATTTT. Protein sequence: CASSGQATTTDTQYF.

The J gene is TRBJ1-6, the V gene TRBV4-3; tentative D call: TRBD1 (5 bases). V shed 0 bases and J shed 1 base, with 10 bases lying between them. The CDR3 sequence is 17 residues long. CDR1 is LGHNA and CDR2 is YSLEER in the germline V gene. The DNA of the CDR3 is TGCGCCAGCAGCCAAGACCCAGCAGGGTCCTATAATTCACCCCTCCACTTT. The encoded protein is CASSQDPAGSYNSPLHF.

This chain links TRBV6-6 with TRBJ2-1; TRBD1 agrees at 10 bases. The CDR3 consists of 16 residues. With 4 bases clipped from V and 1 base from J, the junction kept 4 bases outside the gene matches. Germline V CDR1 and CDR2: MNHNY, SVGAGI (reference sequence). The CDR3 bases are TGTGCCAGCAGTTTCCGGGACAGGGGATCCTACAATGAGCAGTTCTTC. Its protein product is CASSFRDRGSYNEQFF.

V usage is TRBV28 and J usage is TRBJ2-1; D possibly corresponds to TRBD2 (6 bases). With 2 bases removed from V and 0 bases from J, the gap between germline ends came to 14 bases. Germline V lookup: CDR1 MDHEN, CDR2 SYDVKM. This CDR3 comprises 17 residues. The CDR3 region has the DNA TGTGCCAGCAGTTTAAACCACGGGAGAAGCTCCTACAATGAGCAGTTCTTC. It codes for CASSLNHGRSSYNEQFF.

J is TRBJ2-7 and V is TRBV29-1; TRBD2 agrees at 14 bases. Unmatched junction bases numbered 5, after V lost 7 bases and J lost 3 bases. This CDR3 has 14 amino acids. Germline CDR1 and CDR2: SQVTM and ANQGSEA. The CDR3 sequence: CSAKGTSGGYEQYF. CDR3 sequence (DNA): TGCAGCGCAAAAGGGACTAGCGGGGGCTACGAGCAGTACTTC.

This chain's CDR3 is CASSQDDGSSYEQYF. CDR3 bases: TGTGCCAGCAGCCAAGACGACGGGAGCTCCTACGAGCAGTACTTC. The chain joins TRBV4-2 to TRBJ2-7; D perhaps matches TRBD2 (6 bases). The germline V gene has CDR1 LGHNA and CDR2 YNFKEQ. The V end lost 0 bases, the J end lost 0 bases, and 9 bases lay between the germline ends. The CDR3 has 15 residues.

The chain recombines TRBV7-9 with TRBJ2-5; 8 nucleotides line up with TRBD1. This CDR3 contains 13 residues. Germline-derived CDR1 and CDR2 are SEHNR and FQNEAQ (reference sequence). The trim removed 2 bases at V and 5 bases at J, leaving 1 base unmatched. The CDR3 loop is CASSLSGGETQYF. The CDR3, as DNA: TGTGCCAGCAGCTTATCAGGGGGCGAGACCCAGTACTTC.